Below are 7 T cell receptor beta chains sequenced from a single sample in a study of cytomegalovirus exposure and HLA in healthy donors. The primer mix had 60 Vbeta and 13 Jbeta primers. Produced via immunoSEQ multiplex PCR; TCRdb's table is partial and in-frame only. Of approximately 70,000 clones in the sample, about 70% are singletons; the top ten hold 22%. Material: PBMCs. The receptors here all came from a woman between 25 and 40 years old in good health and CMV-seropositive.

CDR3 residues: CASPTSGLQPYEQYF. The CDR3 bases are TGTGCCAGCCCTACCTCGGGACTACAGCCCTACGAGCAGTACTTC. V gene TRBV27 combines with J gene TRBJ2-7, with 7 bases aligning to TRBD2. V lost 8 bases and J lost 2; bases outside the gene matches: 12. This CDR3 spans 15 amino acids. Germline V gene lookup returns CDR1 MNHEY and CDR2 SMNVEV (reference sequence).

This clone has just a few counts. This chain joins TRBV7-6 and TRBJ2-7, with TRBD1 identical over 9 bases. The CDR3 runs 13 residues. V shed 5 bases and J 7 bases; nucleotides not matched to a gene: 6. Germline lookup yields CDR1 SGHVS and CDR2 FNYEAQ. This CDR3 is CASSHTGGREQYF. The CDR3 DNA sequence: TGTGCCAGCAGCCACACAGGGGGCAGGGAGCAGTACTTC.

The rearrangement joins TRBV5-4 to TRBJ1-1, with TRBD1 matching over 7 bases. The CDR3 has 15 amino acids. V was pared by 3 bases and J by 4 bases, with 9 bases of the junction left unmatched. The germline CDR1 and CDR2 sequences are SGHNT and YYREEE (reference sequence). DNA for the CDR3: TGTGCCAGCAGCTCAACTCGACAGGGAGGCACTGAAGCTTTCTTT. Protein: CASSSTRQGGTEAFF.

V and J are TRBV4-1 and TRBJ2-1, with 7 nucleotides matching TRBD2. The CDR3 has 16 residues. Germline values: CDR1 MGHRA, CDR2 YSYEKL. Germline trimming cut 4 bases from V and 1 base from J; bases unmatched to any gene: 7. The DNA of the CDR3 is TGCGCCAGCAGCCCTCCGGGCGGGAGTTCCTACAATGAGCAGTTCTTC. It translates to CASSPPGGSSYNEQFF.

The J gene is TRBJ1-5, the V gene TRBV4-1, with TRBD1 matching 9 bases. Germline CDR1 is MGHRA and CDR2 is YSYEKL. V shed 2 bases, J shed 0 bases, and the junction held 5 bases outside the gene matches. The CDR3 has 17 amino acids. CDR3 sequence (DNA): TGCGCCAGCAGCCAATACAGGGGGCGGGATAGCAATCAGCCCCAGCATTTT. Its protein product is CASSQYRGRDSNQPQHF.

This chain uses TRBV7-2 with TRBJ2-7; 7 nucleotides agree with TRBD1. V trimming: 0 bases; J trimming: 3 bases; junction bases outside the gene matches: 5. The V gene's germline CDR1 is SGHTA and CDR2 FQGNSA. There are 15 residues in the CDR3. As DNA, the CDR3 is TGTGCCAGCAGCTTAGCAGGGGGCGAGAACTACGAGCAGTACTTC. Translation gives CASSLAGGENYEQYF. Filled out from reference TRBV7-2 and TRBJ2-7, the complete variable domain reads GAGVSQSPSNKVTEKGKDVELRCDPISGHTALYWYRQSLGQGLEFLIYFQGNSAPDKSGLPSDRFSAERTGGSVSTLTIQRTQQEDSAVYLCASSLAGGENYEQYFGPGTRLTVT.

This chain uses TRBV18 with TRBJ2-7; tentative D call: TRBD1 (5 bases). In germline, CDR1 is KGHSH, CDR2 LQKENI. This CDR3 has 14 amino acids. The V gene lost 1 base and the J gene lost 3 bases, with 10 bases spanning the gap. The DNA for the CDR3 is TGTGCCAGCTCACCACAGGGGCAGTTCTACGAGCAGTACTTC. It translates to CASSPQGQFYEQYF.